A single sample gave rise to the 21 T cell receptor beta chains below, sequenced in a study of T cells in Graves' hyperthyroidism and ophthalmopathy. Authors of the study amplified TCR beta CDR3 regions from RNA transcripts. TCR CDR3 underwent first-round RT-PCR with the HTBI primer set. TCRdb re-called the multiplex PCR reads through MiXCR, storing one row per CDR3 protein. This sample has about 400,000 distinct CDR3 sequences, with roughly 13% found just once. The sample comprised blood. The receptor source for this set is a woman aged 18-30 years with Graves' hyperthyroidism.

This clonotype was seen repeatedly, ten times or more. The V gene is TRBV28, the J gene TRBJ2-7; 7 positions agree with TRBD1. The CDR3 has 14 amino acids. The J segment lost 2 bases and the V segment lost 5 bases, leaving 6 bases of the junction unmatched. Germline V lookup: CDR1 MDHEN, CDR2 SYDVKM. Written as DNA, the CDR3 is TGTGCCAGCAGTCGTCGGGACAGACCCTACGAGCAGTACTTC. It codes for CASSRRDRPYEQYF.

This clonotype was counted only a few times. This chain joins TRBV20-1 and TRBJ2-3; 13 nucleotides agree with TRBD2. Germline V CDR1 and CDR2: DFQATT, SNEGSKA (reference sequence). The CDR3 is 12 amino acids. Trimming cost V 6 bases and J 8 bases; bases outside gene matches: 2. The CDR3 protein is CSARTSGSTQYF. DNA of the CDR3: TGCAGTGCGAGGACTAGCGGGAGTACGCAGTATTTT.

There are many counts of this clonotype. V is TRBV7-2 and J is TRBJ2-1; TRBD1 matches 7 bases. CDR1 and CDR2 (germline): SGHTA, FQGNSA. The CDR3 consists of 14 residues. V lost 1 base to trimming and J lost 8 bases; unmatched junction nucleotides: 5. CDR3 loop: CASSLDWDSHEQFF. As DNA, the CDR3 is TGTGCCAGCAGCTTAGACTGGGACAGCCATGAGCAGTTCTTC.

In this sample, this clonotype turned up a few times. The V gene is TRBV20-1, the J gene TRBJ2-1, with D unresolved. Germline-derived CDR1 and CDR2 are DFQATT and SNEGSKA (reference sequence). With 3 bases removed from V and 0 bases from J, the gap between germline ends came to 18 bases. This CDR3 is built from 17 residues. CDR3 nucleotides: TGCAGTGCTAGGAAGTCCGTGGCCCTCAGCTCCTACAATGAGCAGTTCTTC. Amino acids: CSARKSVALSSYNEQFF.

This clonotype appeared a few times. The rearrangement links TRBV7-2 to TRBJ1-2, with D possibly matching TRBD1 (5 bases). Germline V gene lookup returns CDR1 SGHTA and CDR2 FQGNSA. The CDR3 length is 16 residues. Trimming stripped 5 bases from V and 9 bases from J, with 25 bases between. DNA of the CDR3: TGTGCCAGCAGCCCGCAAACGGTATCAGGGATTAGAAGCTACACCTTC. Translated: CASSPQTVSGIRSYTF.

The chain uses TRBV5-1 and TRBJ1-1; D remains ambiguous. This CDR3 comprises 14 residues. Germline V gene sequence: CDR1 SGHRS, CDR2 YFSETQ. Trimming took 2 bases from V and 1 from J, leaving 9 bases between them. Here the CDR3 reads CASSFTVSNTEAFF. Written as DNA, the CDR3 is TGCGCCAGCAGCTTCACCGTCTCGAACACTGAAGCTTTCTTT.

This clonotype came up a few times. This rearrangement joins TRBV9 to TRBJ1-6; no definite D call. The germline V gene encodes CDR1 SGDLS and CDR2 YYNGEE. This CDR3 spans 12 amino acids. V was clipped by 0 bases and J by 10 bases, with 5 bases between them. The CDR3 region is CASSVEGSPLHF. CDR3 coding DNA: TGTGCCAGCAGCGTAGAGGGATCACCCCTCCACTTT.

The chain carries TRBV5-5 and TRBJ2-7; D might be TRBD2 (5 bases). The CDR3 extends over 15 amino acids. Germline values: CDR1 SGHKS, CDR2 YYEKEE (reference sequence). Deletions cut 4 bases from V and 1 base from J, with 15 bases between. The CDR3 region has the DNA TGTGCCAGCAGCGAAAGGGTCGGGATGTCCTACGAGCAGTACTTC. It codes for CASSERVGMSYEQYF.

At least ten counts were recorded for this clonotype. The chain couples TRBV27 to TRBJ2-3, with D unclear. This CDR3 is 12 amino acids long. V lost 10 bases and J lost 2, with 10 bases in between. The germline V gene encodes CDR1 MNHEY and CDR2 SMNVEV (reference sequence). DNA for the CDR3: TGTGCCACCAGAGATTTCACAGATACGCAGTATTTT. This codes for CATRDFTDTQYF.

The V gene is TRBV12-3 or TRBV12-4, the J gene TRBJ2-3, with a tentative D call TRBD2 (6 bases). V lost 5 bases, J lost 5 bases, and 8 bases lay in between. CDR3 length equals 12 residues. The CDR3 is CASSNSGDTQYF. The DNA for the CDR3 is TGTGCCAGCAGTAATAGCGGAGATACGCAGTATTTT.

On this clonotype itself: This may be a read error, as it is one base from a much larger clone. The chain recombines TRBV28 with TRBJ2-7; the D is unclear. There are 14 residues in the CDR3. The germline CDR1 and CDR2 sequences are MDHEN and SYDVKM. The CDR3 nucleotides are TGTGCCCGCAGTTCAGGCGTCGGCTCCTACGAGCAGTACTTC. The encoded protein is CARSSGVGSYEQYF.

Ten or more counts support this clonotype. The chain joins TRBV2 to TRBJ2-5; no clear D. CDR1 and CDR2 (germline): SNHLY, FYNNEI. CDR3 length: 13 residues. Trimming removed 4 bases at V and 2 bases at J, with 8 bases between. As DNA, the CDR3 is TGTGCCAGCAGTGGGTCAGGACAAGAGACCCAGTACTTC. Translating gives CASSGSGQETQYF.

This clonotype was seen a handful of times. The chain is built from TRBV19 and TRBJ2-7; D is possibly TRBD2 (6 bases). This CDR3 spans 14 amino acids. CDR1 is LNHDA, CDR2 SQIVND, per germline (reference sequence). Deletions cut 5 bases from V and 3 bases from J, with 14 bases between. CDR3 region: CASSPQGLRYEQYF. The CDR3, as DNA: TGTGCCAGTAGTCCTCAGGGACTCCGCTACGAGCAGTACTTC.

Written as DNA, the CDR3 is TGTGCCAGCACCCCCCGGAACAGGGGGCCTAGCGAGCAGTACTTC. Translation: CASTPRNRGPSEQYF. This sequence joins TRBV5-6 and TRBJ2-7, with 9 bases lining up with TRBD1. The J segment lost 6 bases and the V segment lost 6 bases, leaving 13 bases of the junction unmatched. The length of the CDR3 is 15 residues. Germline-derived CDR1 and CDR2 are SGHDT and YYEEEE.

In its sample, this clonotype was seen many times. This chain joins TRBV27 and TRBJ2-2, with TRBD1 identical over 11 bases. The CDR3 length is 16 residues. Germline CDR1 reads MNHEY; CDR2 reads SMNVEV (reference sequence). V lost 4 bases and J lost 7; bases outside the gene matches: 8. In DNA, the CDR3 is TGTGCCAGCAGTTACTTCGGGACAGGGGGAATCGGGGAGCTGTTTTTT. Its translation is CASSYFGTGGIGELFF.

The table lists this clonotype with a count of one. The rearrangement joins TRBV11-2 to TRBJ1-2; TRBD1 might be the D (6 bases). CDR3 length equals 15 residues. The germline V gene encodes CDR1 SGHAT and CDR2 FQNNGV. Trimming removed 3 bases at V and 6 bases at J, with 17 bases between. The chain's CDR3 is CASSLEGGTGDGYTF. CDR3 DNA: TGTGCCAGCAGCTTGGAAGGGGGGACGGGGGATGGCTACACCTTC.

This clonotype was counted only a few times. This clone may be a read error of a much larger clone one base away. The chain links TRBV9 to TRBJ2-7; D remains ambiguous. Trimming took 0 bases from V and 0 from J, leaving 4 bases between them. The CDR3 is 13 amino acids. The germline gives CDR1 SGDLS, CDR2 YYNGEE. This CDR3 reads CASSVENSYEQYF. CDR3 coding DNA: TGTGCCAGCAGCGTAGAAAACTCCTACGAGCAGTACTTC.

There are a few counts of this clonotype. A much larger clone differs from this one at a single base, so this may be a read error. Since the CDR3 does not end with the conserved phenylalanine or tryptophan, this likely comes from a read error. Here the CDR3 reads CASSSSSYEQYS. The CDR3 DNA reads TGTGCCAGCAGTTCGAGCTCCTACGAGCAGTACTCC. The J gene is TRBJ2-7, the V gene TRBV28; D not resolved. This CDR3 is 12 amino acids long. V was trimmed by 4 bases and J by 0 bases, leaving 4 bases between them. Germline V gives CDR1 MDHEN, CDR2 SYDVKM.

This clonotype was observed many times. The chain is built from TRBV5-1 and TRBJ1-2, with 9 bases fitting TRBD1. Germline V gene lookup returns CDR1 SGHRS and CDR2 YFSETQ. The CDR3 sequence is 16 residues long. V shed 1 base, J shed 3 bases, and the junction held 7 bases outside the gene matches. CDR3 protein: CASSLSLGQGDYGYTF. Here the CDR3 DNA reads TGCGCCAGCAGCTTGAGTTTGGGACAGGGAGACTATGGCTACACCTTC.

This clonotype has only a few counts. The chain uses TRBV28 and TRBJ1-1; D unclear. Looked up from germline, CDR1 is MDHEN and CDR2 is SYDVKM. Deletions cut 4 bases from V and 4 bases from J, with 7 bases between. This CDR3 comprises 12 residues. As DNA, the CDR3 is TGTGCCAGCAGTTCGAGTCTCACTGAAGCTTTCTTT. It encodes CASSSSLTEAFF.

This clonotype was detected ten times or more. The chain employs TRBV12-3 or TRBV12-4 and TRBJ2-5, with a tentative D call TRBD1 (5 bases). CDR3 length equals 12 residues. The germline V and J ends were trimmed by 5 bases and 8 bases, with 12 bases remaining between them. The CDR3 DNA reads as TGTGCCAGCAGTCCGTCGACAGAAACCCAGTACTTC. It codes for CASSPSTETQYF.